The 5 T cell receptor beta chains reported below all come from one sample, sequenced in a study of STAT3 mutations in large granular lymphocyte leukemia. General study points: In T-cell large granular lymphocyte leukemia, about half of patients showed multiple immunodominant subclonotypes.

No antigen has been identified for these receptors. The assay was immunoSEQ multiplex PCR, and TCRdb's table has in-frame clones only and misses some. This sample yields roughly 17,000 clones, of which 80% to 95% are seen a single time; about 45% belongs to the top ten. Sequences were obtained from peripheral blood mononuclear cells. Receptors were obtained from a man in his fifties or sixties with T-cell large granular lymphocyte leukemia. Some clones in this sample may be carry-over from other donors' samples.

The gene calls are TRBV5-1 and TRBJ2-7; 15 bases line up with TRBD2. The CDR3 extends over 16 amino acids. V dropped 4 bases and J dropped 3; count of bases not matched to a gene: 5. The germline CDR1 and CDR2 sequences are SGHRS and YFSETQ. The CDR3 is CASSPQGLAGGYEQYF. The DNA of the CDR3 is TGCGCCAGCAGCCCCCAGGGACTAGCGGGAGGCTACGAGCAGTACTTC.

This chain uses TRBV7-3 with TRBJ1-3, with D hard to call. The CDR3 has 13 amino acids. V was clipped by 5 bases and J by 4 bases, with 9 bases between them. Germline CDR1 and CDR2: SGHTA and FQGTGA. The CDR3 DNA reads as TGTGCCAGCAGCGACTACGAGGGAAACACCATATATTTT. Its protein product is CASSDYEGNTIYF. The complete variable domain, with remaining parts taken from reference TRBV7-3 and TRBJ1-3, reads GAGVSQTPSNKVTEKGKYVELRCDPISGHTALYWYRQSLGQGPEFLIYFQGTGAADDSGLPNDRFFAVRPEGSVSTLKIQRTERGDSAVYLCASSDYEGNTIYFGEGSWLTVV.

The chain uses TRBV4-1 and TRBJ1-1, with TRBD1 as a possible D gene (5 bases). Deletions cut 5 bases from V and 4 bases from J, with 17 bases between. Germline CDR1 is MGHRA and CDR2 is YSYEKL. The CDR3 length is 15 residues. The chain's CDR3 is CASSFQKGRGTEAFF. The CDR3 region has the DNA TGCGCCAGCAGCTTTCAAAAAGGGAGGGGCACTGAAGCTTTCTTT.

The CDR3 region has the DNA TGTGCCTGGAGTGTACTACAGGGGGCCAGCGAGCAGTACTTC. Translating it yields CAWSVLQGASEQYF. This chain joins TRBV30 and TRBJ2-7; 9 nucleotides match TRBD1. V trimming: 0 bases; J trimming: 6 bases; junction bases outside the gene matches: 6. The CDR3 has 14 amino acids. Germline loops: CDR1 GTSNPN, CDR2 SVGIG (reference sequence).

V and J are TRBV6-1 and TRBJ1-1; a weak D match, TRBD1 (6 bases). This CDR3 region has 14 residues. Trimming stripped 2 bases from V and 3 bases from J, with 10 bases between. CDR1 and CDR2 (germline): MNHNS, SASEGT. Here the CDR3 DNA reads TGTGCCAGCAGTGAAAGAGGGGGGGACACTGAAGCTTTCTTT. Residues: CASSERGGDTEAFF.